These 21 T cell receptor beta chains share one sample of origin, sequenced in a study of OX40 agonist ivuxolimab in advanced cancers. Using immunoSEQ multiplex PCR, the repertoire was profiled, and TCRdb retains in-frame clones only, with some absent. The table has approximately 77,000 clones, 84% seen once. The input for sequencing was CD4+ or CD8+ T cells sorted from blood, taken in a trial of the OX40 agonist ivuxolimab. The receptors come from an adult with an advanced solid tumor such as melanoma, head and neck, liver or kidney cancer.

The chain couples TRBV28 to TRBJ2-3; D tentatively fits TRBD1 or TRBD2 (5 bases each). CDR1 and CDR2 (germline): MDHEN, SYDVKM. CDR3 size: 17 residues. Trimming shortened V by 4 bases and J by 0 bases, and 17 bases separated the two germline ends. CDR3 coding DNA: TGTGCCAGCAGTTCTCCGGTGAGGGGAGCTAGCACAGATACGCAGTATTTT. Amino acids: CASSSPVRGASTDTQYF.

The chain combines TRBV28 with TRBJ1-3, with unresolved D. Germline CDR1 and CDR2: MDHEN and SYDVKM. The CDR3 runs to 15 residues. Trimming removed 4 bases from V and 0 bases from J, with 10 bases in between. For the CDR3, the DNA is TGTGCCAGCAGTTACGGCGTGAACTCTGGAAACACCATATATTTT. This sequence encodes CASSYGVNSGNTIYF.

The chain links TRBV10-3 to TRBJ1-3; D gene unclear. V lost 3 bases, J lost 0 bases, and 15 bases lay in between. The CDR3 contains 17 residues. Germline CDR1 is ENHRY and CDR2 is SYGVKD. CDR3 sequence reads: CAISENPVLNSGNTIYF. The CDR3 DNA is TGTGCCATCAGTGAAAATCCTGTCCTTAACTCTGGAAACACCATATATTTT.

The CDR3 DNA reads TGTGCCAGCAGCTTAAAAGGACCGGATTCACCCCTCCACTTT. Amino acids: CASSLKGPDSPLHF. The chain joins TRBV7-9 to TRBJ1-6; no clear D. The CDR3 loop spans 14 amino acids. The germline gives CDR1 SEHNR, CDR2 FQNEAQ (reference sequence). The germline V and J ends were trimmed by 2 bases and 8 bases, with 10 bases remaining between them.

The chain combines TRBV21-1 with TRBJ2-5; the table's D call, TRBD2, has no DNA check behind it. TRBV21-1 has pseudogene status. CDR3 length: 14 amino acids. CDR3 residues: CASSSRDSQETQYF. The DNA for the CDR3 is TGTGCCAGCAGCTCACGGGACTCCCAAGAGACCCAGTACTTC.

The chain links TRBV10-3 to TRBJ2-1; the match to TRBD2 covers 8 bases. CDR1 ENHRY and CDR2 SYGVKD come from the germline V gene. The CDR3 loop spans 11 amino acids. V gave up 10 bases and J gave up 9 bases; unmatched junction bases: 5. CDR3 sequence reads: CASRGGSEQFF. CDR3 DNA: TGTGCCAGCCGGGGGGGGAGTGAGCAGTTCTTC.

This CDR3 is CASRGVGETQYF. The CDR3 DNA reads TGTGCCAGCAGAGGGGTAGGCGAGACCCAGTACTTC. This sequence joins TRBV11-2 and TRBJ2-5; D possibly corresponds to TRBD1 (5 bases). The CDR3 is 12 amino acids. Trimming took 6 bases from V and 5 from J, leaving 10 bases between them. The germline gives CDR1 SGHAT, CDR2 FQNNGV.

This rearrangement joins TRBV6-5 to TRBJ2-7; D perhaps matches TRBD1 (6 bases). The CDR3 spans 15 residues. The V gene lost 2 bases and the J gene lost 2 bases, with 13 bases spanning the gap. Per the germline V gene, CDR1 is MNHEY and CDR2 is SVGAGI. The CDR3, as DNA: TGTGCCAGCAGTTACGCCCAGGGGTTCGCCTACGAGCAGTACTTC. It codes for CASSYAQGFAYEQYF.

This clone was recorded only once. The chain employs TRBV7-2 and TRBJ2-5, with 7 bases identical to TRBD2. CDR3 length equals 14 residues. Trimming took 4 bases from V and 5 from J; bases not matched to a gene: 7. Germline loops: CDR1 SGHTA, CDR2 FQGNSA. The CDR3 here is CASSSAGREETQYF. The CDR3, as DNA: TGTGCCAGCAGCTCAGCGGGGCGGGAGGAGACCCAGTACTTC.

The chain combines TRBV5-1 with TRBJ2-2, with 10 nucleotides matching TRBD2. The CDR3 extends over 16 amino acids. The junction had 7 bases not matched to a gene; V was cut back by 1 base and J by 7 bases. CDR1 and CDR2 (germline): SGHRS, YFSETQ. CDR3 residues: CASSLLSSGSGGELFF. DNA of the CDR3: TGCGCCAGCAGCTTGTTGTCTAGCGGGAGCGGCGGGGAGCTGTTTTTT. The entire variable domain, with the rest obtained from reference TRBV5-1 and TRBJ2-2, is as follows: KAGVTQTPRYLIKTRGQQVTLSCSPISGHRSVSWYQQTPGQGLQFLFEYFSETQRNKGNFPGRFSGRQFSNSRSEMNVSTLELGDSALYLCASSLLSSGSGGELFFGEGSRLTVL.

The rearrangement uses TRBV19 and TRBJ2-1; 7 bases line up with TRBD2. V was clipped by 2 bases and J by 7 bases; unmatched bases: 14. The CDR3 loop spans 17 amino acids. Germline lookup yields CDR1 LNHDA and CDR2 SQIVND (reference sequence). CDR3 sequence (DNA): TGTGCCAGTAGTATAAGTATGGGACCGTACGGGGGGAATGAGCAGTTCTTC. This codes for CASSISMGPYGGNEQFF.

The V call is TRBV15, the J call TRBJ2-1; TRBD2 agrees at 11 bases. The CDR3 extends over 16 amino acids. From germline, CDR1 is LNHNV and CDR2 YYDKDF (reference sequence). After removal of 6 bases from V and 7 bases from J, the junction contained 11 bases not matched to a gene. CDR3: CATRPPSSGGANEQFF. The CDR3 nucleotides are TGTGCCACCAGGCCGCCGAGTAGCGGGGGGGCTAATGAGCAGTTCTTC. Full variable domain (rest looked up from reference TRBV15 and TRBJ2-1): DAMVIQNPRYQVTQFGKPVTLSCSQTLNHNVMYWYQQKSSQAPKLLFHYYDKDFNNEADTPDNFQSRRPNTSFCFLDIRSPGLGDTAMYLCATRPPSSGGANEQFFGPGTRLTVL.

This clone came up once. This rearrangement joins TRBV5-6 to TRBJ1-6, with a weak D call TRBD1 (6 bases). The CDR3 runs 16 residues. Trimming left V 3 bases short and J 4 bases short, with 14 bases between. Per the germline V gene, CDR1 is SGHDT and CDR2 is YYEEEE. The CDR3 spells CASSYSPGQYNSPLHF. The CDR3 DNA reads as TGTGCCAGCAGCTATTCCCCCGGACAGTATAATTCACCCCTCCACTTT.

The chain couples TRBV6-1 to TRBJ1-2; weak D call: TRBD1 (5 bases). The germline V gene encodes CDR1 MNHNS and CDR2 SASEGT. There are 14 residues in the CDR3. The ends were cut back, 6 bases at V and 1 base at J, with 12 bases in the middle. This chain's CDR3 is CASRETAVNYGYTF. Written as DNA, the CDR3 is TGTGCCAGCAGGGAGACAGCCGTTAACTATGGCTACACCTTC.

The J gene is TRBJ2-7, the V gene TRBV6-5; 12 nucleotides line up with TRBD1. Germline V gives CDR1 MNHEY, CDR2 SVGAGI. The CDR3 loop spans 13 amino acids. With 6 bases clipped from V and 6 bases from J, the junction kept 3 bases outside the gene matches. The CDR3 here is CASRGDRGREQYF. In nucleotides, the CDR3 is TGTGCCAGCAGGGGGGACAGGGGGCGCGAGCAGTACTTC.

The chain couples TRBV11-2 to TRBJ1-2, with 10 bases that match TRBD1. The CDR3 is 14 amino acids. Germline lookup yields CDR1 SGHAT and CDR2 FQNNGV. V shed 3 bases and J 5 bases; nucleotides not matched to a gene: 3. CDR3 sequence: CASSLGQGRYGYTF. CDR3 bases: TGTGCCAGCAGCTTGGGACAGGGGAGGTATGGCTACACCTTC.

V usage is TRBV18 and J usage is TRBJ2-3, with a tentative D call TRBD2 (5 bases). The germline CDR1 and CDR2 sequences are KGHSH and LQKENI. V was cut by 1 base and J by 1 base, with 12 bases left in between. The CDR3 consists of 16 residues. The CDR3 region has the DNA TGTGCCAGCTCACCACGGACTTTAAGGGGCACAGATACGCAGTATTTT. Encoded protein: CASSPRTLRGTDTQYF.

This chain joins TRBV7-2 and TRBJ2-5; TRBD1 matches 7 bases. The CDR3 has 15 amino acids. CDR1 is SGHTA and CDR2 is FQGNSA in the germline V gene. Germline trimming cut 5 bases from V and 2 bases from J; bases unmatched to any gene: 8. CDR3 sequence (DNA): TGTGCCAGCAGCCTACGACAGGGACAACAAGAGACCCAGTACTTC. This gives the protein CASSLRQGQQETQYF.

About this clone itself: Different DNA sequences within this sample yield the same CDR3. The genes are TRBV7-2 and TRBJ2-5; weak D call: TRBD2 (5 bases). The germline V gene has CDR1 SGHTA and CDR2 FQGNSA. The CDR3 is made up of 14 amino acids. Trimming cost V 0 bases and J 5 bases, with 10 bases left between them. CDR3 in DNA: TGTGCCAGCAGCTTAGCGGCTAGAGGGGAGACCCAGTACTTC. It translates to CASSLAARGETQYF.

V usage is TRBV18 and J usage is TRBJ1-4; D is ambiguous. This CDR3 is built from 13 residues. Trimming cost V 3 bases and J 8 bases, with 10 bases left between them. The germline CDR1 and CDR2 sequences are KGHSH and LQKENI. The CDR3 is CASSPRAAEKLFF. CDR3 DNA sequence: TGTGCCAGCTCACCTAGGGCGGCCGAAAAACTGTTTTTT.

This chain uses TRBV5-1 with TRBJ2-5; the D gene is possibly TRBD2 (6 bases). The V gene's germline CDR1 is SGHRS and CDR2 YFSETQ. The ends were cut back, 4 bases at V and 1 base at J, with 17 bases in the middle. The CDR3 runs 16 residues. CDR3 sequence reads: CASSSGGMTSQETQYF. For the CDR3, the DNA is TGCGCCAGCAGCAGCGGCGGGATGACAAGCCAAGAGACCCAGTACTTC.